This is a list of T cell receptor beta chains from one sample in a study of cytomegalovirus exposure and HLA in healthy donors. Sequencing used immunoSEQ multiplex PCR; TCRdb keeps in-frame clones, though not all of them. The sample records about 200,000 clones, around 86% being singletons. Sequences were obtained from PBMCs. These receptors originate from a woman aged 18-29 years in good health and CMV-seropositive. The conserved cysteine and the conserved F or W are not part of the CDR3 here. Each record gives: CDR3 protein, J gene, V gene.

cdr3_aa: SATGTSYNEQF; j_call: TRBJ2-1; v_call: TRBV29-1
cdr3_aa: ASSLNKPYEQY; j_call: TRBJ2-7; v_call: TRBV7-2
cdr3_aa: ASSPNPGLAGSNEQF; j_call: TRBJ2-1; v_call: TRBV5-1
cdr3_aa: ASHQGLGNEQF; j_call: TRBJ2-1; v_call: TRBV2
cdr3_aa: ASSSTGRYGYT; j_call: TRBJ1-2; v_call: TRBV5-6
cdr3_aa: ASLSGRAVDEQF; j_call: TRBJ2-1; v_call: TRBV10-1
cdr3_aa: AWSGTYSSGANVLT; j_call: TRBJ2-6; v_call: TRBV30
cdr3_aa: ASSLLTATYEQY; j_call: TRBJ2-7; v_call: TRBV19
cdr3_aa: ASSLFPEGESGAGELF; j_call: TRBJ2-2; v_call: TRBV7-7
cdr3_aa: ASSPYREANTEAF; j_call: TRBJ1-1; v_call: TRBV28
cdr3_aa: ASSVAGGRTGGYT; j_call: TRBJ1-2; v_call: TRBV9
cdr3_aa: ASSFGLAGSQETQY; j_call: TRBJ2-5; v_call: TRBV27
cdr3_aa: ASSLAGSTEAF; j_call: TRBJ1-1; v_call: TRBV5-1
cdr3_aa: ASSDRDRGSYEQY; j_call: TRBJ2-7; v_call: TRBV6-1
cdr3_aa: ASMVLTGGGGYT; j_call: TRBJ1-2; v_call: TRBV2
cdr3_aa: ASSLNTYEQF; j_call: TRBJ2-1; v_call: TRBV4-1
cdr3_aa: ASSSGRGYGYT; j_call: TRBJ1-2; v_call: TRBV7-2
cdr3_aa: ASGPGQANYGYT; j_call: TRBJ1-2; v_call: TRBV7-6
cdr3_aa: ATSSDSYGYT; j_call: TRBJ1-2; v_call: TRBV15
cdr3_aa: ASSWASGNYNEQF; j_call: TRBJ2-1; v_call: TRBV28
cdr3_aa: AWSYGLAGALVGNEQF; j_call: TRBJ2-1; v_call: TRBV30
cdr3_aa: ASSLNRTGGAEANEKLF; j_call: TRBJ1-4; v_call: TRBV27
cdr3_aa: ASRTTGGGADTQY; j_call: TRBJ2-3; v_call: TRBV6-1
cdr3_aa: ASSLILNTEAF; j_call: TRBJ1-1; v_call: TRBV7-3
cdr3_aa: ASRRGLTNEKLF; j_call: TRBJ1-4; v_call: TRBV2
cdr3_aa: ASSPETSGAYEQY; j_call: TRBJ2-7; v_call: TRBV18
cdr3_aa: ASSADGGTEAF; j_call: TRBJ1-1; v_call: TRBV7-9
cdr3_aa: ASSQVPGLAGEGLYEQY; j_call: TRBJ2-7; v_call: TRBV4-2
cdr3_aa: ASSLSPTLNMNTGELF; j_call: TRBJ2-2; v_call: TRBV27
cdr3_aa: ASSTSDVGEGHVYNEQF; j_call: TRBJ2-1; v_call: TRBV11-1
cdr3_aa: ASSKQVGRTEAF; j_call: TRBJ1-1; v_call: TRBV21-1
cdr3_aa: ASSPSSSGQETQY; j_call: TRBJ2-5; v_call: TRBV18
cdr3_aa: ASSVDWNEQF; j_call: TRBJ2-1; v_call: TRBV5-4
cdr3_aa: AWVDSYRETEAF; j_call: TRBJ1-1; v_call: TRBV30
cdr3_aa: ASRPGLAGRKQF; j_call: TRBJ2-1; v_call: TRBV11-2
cdr3_aa: ASSSGQGYNEQF; j_call: TRBJ2-1; v_call: TRBV11-2
cdr3_aa: SVVASPGYEQY; j_call: TRBJ2-7; v_call: TRBV29-1
cdr3_aa: SVEDPRLGQETQY; j_call: TRBJ2-5; v_call: TRBV29-1
cdr3_aa: ASSLGQGLTNTGELF; j_call: TRBJ2-2; v_call: TRBV5-1
cdr3_aa: ASSLRFRVANTEAF; j_call: TRBJ1-1; v_call: TRBV27
cdr3_aa: ASSLRMEGSYGYT; j_call: TRBJ1-2; v_call: TRBV5-1
cdr3_aa: AFPGSGTNYNEQF; j_call: TRBJ2-1; v_call: TRBV2